Included here is one T cell receptor (beta chain) sequence, with context. The sample belongs to a study of blood T cell repertoires in COVID-19. Study-level background: The cDNA or gDNA used as material had been derived from T cells, B-cell-depleted T cells, or PBMCs.

The CDR3 extends over 14 amino acids. V lost 5 bases and J 0 bases, leaving 10 bases between the germline ends. Germline assignment: CDR1 MNHEY and CDR2 SVGAGI. Seattle-derived patients entered the study during active infection and were followed longitudinally. The assay was immunoSEQ multiplex PCR, and TCRdb's table has in-frame clones only and misses some. The sample holds 200,000 to 300,000 clones, around 81% seen once. The receptor was isolated from a woman of 80 years or more with COVID-19, enrolled during active disease. Sequenced material: peripheral blood. The chain combines TRBV6-5 with TRBJ1-1, with D uncertain. As DNA, the CDR3 is TGTGCCAGCAGTCCCCAAGCTGTGAACACTGAAGCTTTCTTT. This translates into CASSPQAVNTEAFF.